This TCR beta chain was identified in a study of T-cell memory formation after mild COVID-19 (dated by TCRdb to the early 2020s). About the investigation overall: TCR sequence clusters from the two donors were largely donor specific. In a couple of donors, T-cell clones that expanded and contracted after mild COVID-19 were tracked by sequencing TCRalpha and TCRbeta repertoires over time. Two young, previously healthy adult volunteers, one female and one male, were included in the cohort. Overall results and qualifications from the work: The second-wave clones that peaked on day 37 were not confirmed to be SARS-CoV-2 specific. From day 15 to 85, contracting clones showed balanced CD4/CD8 phenotypes, whereas a second wave of clones that expanded from day 15 to 37 leaned towards CD4+. The detection of some responding clones in pre-infection memory suggests that pre-existing cross-reactive memory T cells joined the SARS-CoV-2 response. Contracting CD4+ clones appeared mostly in the CM and EM memory subsets, whereas CD8+ clones were enriched in EMRA. Only two mild cases were covered in the study, and larger cohorts including severe cases with pre-infection samples were considered necessary.

Ficoll-Paque density gradient centrifugation was the method used to isolate PBMCs. The CDR1 and CDR2 encoded by the germline V gene are MNHEY and SVGAGI. For this chain, trimming is 6 bases at the V end and 7 bases at the J end, and the number of junction bases without a gene match is 12. The CDR3 measures 16 amino acids from cysteine to phenylalanine. Only CDR3 DNA remains: 48 bases, in frame from the first base. In regard to this clonotype: No cognate antigen has been identified for it. No qualities accompany the bases; no much larger clone lies one base away.

Reads for this sample came from an Illumina NovaSeq 6000. TCRalpha and TCRbeta cDNA libraries were built by 5'RACE with constant-segment primers, adding sample barcodes and unique molecular identifiers. Trizol reagent was used to extract RNA from every sample. Libraries were amplified in two PCR steps, with a second sample barcode and Illumina TruSeq adapters added in the second step. Libraries were sequenced on an Illumina NovaSeq with 2 x 150 bp paired-end reads. On the authors' methods: Reads were demultiplexed and collapsed into UMI-guided consensus sequences with migec v1.2.7. Using mixcr v2.1.11, the UMI consensuses were aligned to TRA and TRB V and J templates and assembled into clonotypes. A clonotype was counted as expanded or contracted only when both edgeR and NoisET called the clonotype significant, with the noise models trained on biological replicates. For edgeR calls, a false discovery rate-adjusted p below 0.01 and a log2 fold-change threshold of 1 were applied. As an exploratory analysis of dynamics, PCA with hierarchical clustering was applied to max-normalized trajectories of the 1000 most abundant clonotypes. Separately sequenced CD4+ and CD8+ repertoires were used to assign the CD4 or CD8 phenotype of responding clones. TCRdb passed the public sequencing reads through fastp at Q25 and MiXCR, retaining productive beta sequences. Duplicate CDR3 protein sequences are folded into a single record with the most common DNA and genes. For this entry, the V and J calls and clone size follow TCRdb and not the study's own pipeline. This sample comprises hundreds of thousands of distinct CDR3 sequences, about 20% of them detected only once. The ten top clones hold about 8.4% of the sample.

The receptor's source is an adult woman who had mild COVID-19 (a few samples of this study predate the infection). The sample titles of this study are shuffled in the database, so cell type and time point are left out; the donor was told from shared clones. In this chain, TRBV6-5 is recombined with TRBJ1-2; TRBD1 agrees with 12 junctional bases. Input material: PBMCs or a T cell subset sorted from them (not recorded which). The encoded CDR3 is CASRPSGTGGRFGYTF. The DNA reads as follows: TGTGCCAGCAGGCCCTCCGGGACAGGGGGCAGGTTTGGCTACACCTTC.